This is a list of T cell receptor beta chains from one sample in a study of T cell responses to AZD1222 COVID-19 vaccine. The assay was immunoSEQ multiplex PCR, and TCRdb's table has in-frame clones only and misses some. This sample yields about 100,000 clones, of which around 87% are seen a single time; 4% to 5% belongs to the top ten. Sequencing was performed on peripheral blood, taken on day 0 of MenACWY control vaccination. These receptors were obtained from an adult in good health. Each CDR3 is given with its conserved first and last residue. D genes are given only for firm matches. Size values are once, few and many counts, or a class for expanded clones, and some rows have none.

abundance,v_gene,d_gene,j_gene,CDR3aa,CDR3nt
NA,TRBV29-1,NA,TRBJ1-2,CSVVLGDYGYTF,TGCAGCGTTGTATTGGGGGACTATGGCTACACCTTC
NA,TRBV6-5,TRBD1,TRBJ1-1,CASTPTGTENTEAFF,TGTGCCAGCACCCCGACCGGGACAGAGAACACTGAAGCTTTCTTT
NA,TRBV5-1,NA,TRBJ1-4,CASSFDPAATNEKLFF,TGCGCCAGCAGCTTCGACCCGGCGGCAACTAATGAAAAACTGTTTTTT
NA,TRBV12-3/TRBV12-4,TRBD1,TRBJ2-5,CASRGTGEETQYF,TGTGCCAGCAGGGGGACAGGGGAAGAGACCCAGTACTTC
NA,TRBV6-2/TRBV6-3,NA,TRBJ2-7,CASSWSYEQYF,TGTGCCAGCAGTTGGTCCTACGAGCAGTACTTC
few,TRBV2,NA,TRBJ2-7,CASRKEAYEQYF,TGTGCCAGCAGGAAGGAGGCCTACGAGCAGTACTTC
NA,TRBV6-5,NA,TRBJ2-7,CASSRGNKGDEQYF,TGTGCCAGCAGTAGAGGGAACAAGGGGGACGAGCAGTACTTC
NA,TRBV5-5,NA,TRBJ2-7,CASSGWQGGRYEQYF,TGTGCCAGCAGCGGGTGGCAGGGGGGCCGCTACGAGCAGTACTTC
NA,TRBV7-2,NA,TRBJ2-2,CASSKEAGNTGELFF,TGTGCCAGCAGCAAAGAGGCGGGGAACACCGGGGAGCTGTTTTTT
NA,TRBV29-1,NA,TRBJ2-7,CSVRVLAYEQYF,TGCAGCGTCAGGGTTTTGGCCTACGAGCAGTACTTC
NA,TRBV12-3/TRBV12-4,NA,TRBJ2-2,CASSFRPGELFF,TGTGCCAGCAGTTTTAGACCCGGGGAGCTGTTTTTT
NA,TRBV28,TRBD1,TRBJ1-5,CASSSKWTGGHQPQHF,TGTGCCAGCAGTTCAAAGTGGACAGGGGGGCATCAGCCCCAGCATTTT
NA,TRBV3-1/TRBV3-2,NA,TRBJ2-1,CASSQGRRRSYNEQFF,TGTGCCAGCAGCCAAGGTCGGCGGCGCTCCTACAATGAGCAGTTCTTC
NA,TRBV9,TRBD1,TRBJ2-3,CASSWGQGADTQYF,TGTGCCAGCAGCTGGGGACAGGGCGCAGATACGCAGTATTTT
NA,TRBV24-1,NA,TRBJ2-1,CATSDGVEPYNEQFF,TGTGCCACCAGTGATGGGGTAGAGCCCTACAATGAGCAGTTCTTC
NA,TRBV6-1,NA,TRBJ1-5,CASSESTIHQPQHF,TGTGCCAGCAGTGAAAGTACGATCCATCAGCCCCAGCATTTT
NA,TRBV7-3,TRBD1,TRBJ1-1,CASSEQGDTEAFF,TGTGCCAGCAGCGAACAGGGGGACACTGAAGCTTTCTTT
NA,TRBV6-4,NA,TRBJ1-1,CASSDRQGEAFF,TGTGCCAGCAGTGACAGGCAGGGGGAAGCTTTCTTT
NA,TRBV6-5,NA,TRBJ2-2,CASSYSQAGELFF,TGTGCCAGCAGTTACTCACAAGCCGGGGAGCTGTTTTTT
NA,TRBV7-9,NA,TRBJ2-7,CASSLGSKSYEQYF,TGTGCCAGCAGCTTAGGGAGTAAGTCCTACGAGCAGTACTTC
NA,TRBV25-1,NA,TRBJ1-1,CASSLGAGTEAFF,TGTGCCAGCAGTCTGGGGGCTGGCACTGAAGCTTTCTTT
NA,TRBV30,NA,TRBJ1-1,CALGHLNTEAFF,TGTGCCTTGGGACACCTGAACACTGAAGCTTTCTTT
NA,TRBV20-1,NA,TRBJ1-3,CSAPEGSGLYF,TGCAGTGCGCCGGAGGGATCGGGGCTATATTTT
once,TRBV9,NA,TRBJ1-3,CASSVGGDGRSNTIYF,TGTGCCAGCAGCGTTGGGGGGGACGGACGCTCGAACACCATATATTTT
NA,TRBV7-2,TRBD2,TRBJ2-7,CASSSSGGTASYEQYF,TGTGCCAGCAGCTCTAGCGGGGGGACGGCCTCCTACGAGCAGTACTTC
NA,TRBV28,TRBD1,TRBJ1-3,CASSGGQNSGNTIYF,TGTGCCAGCAGTGGGGGACAGAACTCTGGAAACACCATATATTTT
NA,TRBV19,NA,TRBJ2-7,CASSRLLAYEQYF,TGTGCCAGTAGTCGTCTCCTCGCCTACGAGCAGTACTTC
NA,TRBV28,TRBD1,TRBJ1-2,CASSSQGHGGRDGYTF,TGTGCCAGCAGTTCACAGGGGCATGGGGGGCGGGATGGCTACACCTTC
NA,TRBV27,TRBD1,TRBJ1-1,CASSLLAQGEAFF,TGTGCCAGCAGTTTATTAGCACAGGGGGAAGCTTTCTTT
NA,TRBV5-4,TRBD1,TRBJ2-5,CASSLMGQGTQYF,TGTGCCAGCAGCTTGATGGGACAGGGGACCCAGTACTTC
once,TRBV7-2,TRBD2,TRBJ2-2,CASSLELAGAGELFF,TGTGCCAGCAGCTTAGAGCTAGCGGGGGCCGGGGAGCTGTTTTTT
NA,TRBV6-1,TRBD2,TRBJ2-3,CASSGALAGGTDTQYF,TGTGCCAGCAGTGGCGCGCTAGCGGGGGGCACAGATACGCAGTATTTT
NA,TRBV5-1,TRBD1,TRBJ2-1,CASSLYTKSGQSYNEQFF,TGCGCCAGCAGCTTGTACACGAAATCGGGACAGTCCTACAATGAGCAGTTCTTC
NA,TRBV2,NA,TRBJ2-1,CASRTLDGPSYNEQFF,TGTGCCAGCAGGACCCTAGACGGTCCTTCCTACAATGAGCAGTTCTTC
NA,TRBV5-4,NA,TRBJ1-2,CASSPTGDGYTF,TGTGCCAGCAGCCCGACGGGAGATGGCTACACCTTC
once,TRBV11-2,NA,TRBJ1-6,CASSLQMSPLHF,TGTGCCAGCAGCCTCCAGATGTCACCCCTCCACTTT
NA,TRBV6-5,NA,TRBJ1-4,CASRQTVGSEKLFF,TGTGCCAGCAGGCAGACGGTGGGGTCTGAAAAACTGTTTTTT
NA,TRBV28,NA,TRBJ1-5,CASMSSSNQPQHF,TGTGCCAGCATGTCCAGTAGCAATCAGCCCCAGCATTTT